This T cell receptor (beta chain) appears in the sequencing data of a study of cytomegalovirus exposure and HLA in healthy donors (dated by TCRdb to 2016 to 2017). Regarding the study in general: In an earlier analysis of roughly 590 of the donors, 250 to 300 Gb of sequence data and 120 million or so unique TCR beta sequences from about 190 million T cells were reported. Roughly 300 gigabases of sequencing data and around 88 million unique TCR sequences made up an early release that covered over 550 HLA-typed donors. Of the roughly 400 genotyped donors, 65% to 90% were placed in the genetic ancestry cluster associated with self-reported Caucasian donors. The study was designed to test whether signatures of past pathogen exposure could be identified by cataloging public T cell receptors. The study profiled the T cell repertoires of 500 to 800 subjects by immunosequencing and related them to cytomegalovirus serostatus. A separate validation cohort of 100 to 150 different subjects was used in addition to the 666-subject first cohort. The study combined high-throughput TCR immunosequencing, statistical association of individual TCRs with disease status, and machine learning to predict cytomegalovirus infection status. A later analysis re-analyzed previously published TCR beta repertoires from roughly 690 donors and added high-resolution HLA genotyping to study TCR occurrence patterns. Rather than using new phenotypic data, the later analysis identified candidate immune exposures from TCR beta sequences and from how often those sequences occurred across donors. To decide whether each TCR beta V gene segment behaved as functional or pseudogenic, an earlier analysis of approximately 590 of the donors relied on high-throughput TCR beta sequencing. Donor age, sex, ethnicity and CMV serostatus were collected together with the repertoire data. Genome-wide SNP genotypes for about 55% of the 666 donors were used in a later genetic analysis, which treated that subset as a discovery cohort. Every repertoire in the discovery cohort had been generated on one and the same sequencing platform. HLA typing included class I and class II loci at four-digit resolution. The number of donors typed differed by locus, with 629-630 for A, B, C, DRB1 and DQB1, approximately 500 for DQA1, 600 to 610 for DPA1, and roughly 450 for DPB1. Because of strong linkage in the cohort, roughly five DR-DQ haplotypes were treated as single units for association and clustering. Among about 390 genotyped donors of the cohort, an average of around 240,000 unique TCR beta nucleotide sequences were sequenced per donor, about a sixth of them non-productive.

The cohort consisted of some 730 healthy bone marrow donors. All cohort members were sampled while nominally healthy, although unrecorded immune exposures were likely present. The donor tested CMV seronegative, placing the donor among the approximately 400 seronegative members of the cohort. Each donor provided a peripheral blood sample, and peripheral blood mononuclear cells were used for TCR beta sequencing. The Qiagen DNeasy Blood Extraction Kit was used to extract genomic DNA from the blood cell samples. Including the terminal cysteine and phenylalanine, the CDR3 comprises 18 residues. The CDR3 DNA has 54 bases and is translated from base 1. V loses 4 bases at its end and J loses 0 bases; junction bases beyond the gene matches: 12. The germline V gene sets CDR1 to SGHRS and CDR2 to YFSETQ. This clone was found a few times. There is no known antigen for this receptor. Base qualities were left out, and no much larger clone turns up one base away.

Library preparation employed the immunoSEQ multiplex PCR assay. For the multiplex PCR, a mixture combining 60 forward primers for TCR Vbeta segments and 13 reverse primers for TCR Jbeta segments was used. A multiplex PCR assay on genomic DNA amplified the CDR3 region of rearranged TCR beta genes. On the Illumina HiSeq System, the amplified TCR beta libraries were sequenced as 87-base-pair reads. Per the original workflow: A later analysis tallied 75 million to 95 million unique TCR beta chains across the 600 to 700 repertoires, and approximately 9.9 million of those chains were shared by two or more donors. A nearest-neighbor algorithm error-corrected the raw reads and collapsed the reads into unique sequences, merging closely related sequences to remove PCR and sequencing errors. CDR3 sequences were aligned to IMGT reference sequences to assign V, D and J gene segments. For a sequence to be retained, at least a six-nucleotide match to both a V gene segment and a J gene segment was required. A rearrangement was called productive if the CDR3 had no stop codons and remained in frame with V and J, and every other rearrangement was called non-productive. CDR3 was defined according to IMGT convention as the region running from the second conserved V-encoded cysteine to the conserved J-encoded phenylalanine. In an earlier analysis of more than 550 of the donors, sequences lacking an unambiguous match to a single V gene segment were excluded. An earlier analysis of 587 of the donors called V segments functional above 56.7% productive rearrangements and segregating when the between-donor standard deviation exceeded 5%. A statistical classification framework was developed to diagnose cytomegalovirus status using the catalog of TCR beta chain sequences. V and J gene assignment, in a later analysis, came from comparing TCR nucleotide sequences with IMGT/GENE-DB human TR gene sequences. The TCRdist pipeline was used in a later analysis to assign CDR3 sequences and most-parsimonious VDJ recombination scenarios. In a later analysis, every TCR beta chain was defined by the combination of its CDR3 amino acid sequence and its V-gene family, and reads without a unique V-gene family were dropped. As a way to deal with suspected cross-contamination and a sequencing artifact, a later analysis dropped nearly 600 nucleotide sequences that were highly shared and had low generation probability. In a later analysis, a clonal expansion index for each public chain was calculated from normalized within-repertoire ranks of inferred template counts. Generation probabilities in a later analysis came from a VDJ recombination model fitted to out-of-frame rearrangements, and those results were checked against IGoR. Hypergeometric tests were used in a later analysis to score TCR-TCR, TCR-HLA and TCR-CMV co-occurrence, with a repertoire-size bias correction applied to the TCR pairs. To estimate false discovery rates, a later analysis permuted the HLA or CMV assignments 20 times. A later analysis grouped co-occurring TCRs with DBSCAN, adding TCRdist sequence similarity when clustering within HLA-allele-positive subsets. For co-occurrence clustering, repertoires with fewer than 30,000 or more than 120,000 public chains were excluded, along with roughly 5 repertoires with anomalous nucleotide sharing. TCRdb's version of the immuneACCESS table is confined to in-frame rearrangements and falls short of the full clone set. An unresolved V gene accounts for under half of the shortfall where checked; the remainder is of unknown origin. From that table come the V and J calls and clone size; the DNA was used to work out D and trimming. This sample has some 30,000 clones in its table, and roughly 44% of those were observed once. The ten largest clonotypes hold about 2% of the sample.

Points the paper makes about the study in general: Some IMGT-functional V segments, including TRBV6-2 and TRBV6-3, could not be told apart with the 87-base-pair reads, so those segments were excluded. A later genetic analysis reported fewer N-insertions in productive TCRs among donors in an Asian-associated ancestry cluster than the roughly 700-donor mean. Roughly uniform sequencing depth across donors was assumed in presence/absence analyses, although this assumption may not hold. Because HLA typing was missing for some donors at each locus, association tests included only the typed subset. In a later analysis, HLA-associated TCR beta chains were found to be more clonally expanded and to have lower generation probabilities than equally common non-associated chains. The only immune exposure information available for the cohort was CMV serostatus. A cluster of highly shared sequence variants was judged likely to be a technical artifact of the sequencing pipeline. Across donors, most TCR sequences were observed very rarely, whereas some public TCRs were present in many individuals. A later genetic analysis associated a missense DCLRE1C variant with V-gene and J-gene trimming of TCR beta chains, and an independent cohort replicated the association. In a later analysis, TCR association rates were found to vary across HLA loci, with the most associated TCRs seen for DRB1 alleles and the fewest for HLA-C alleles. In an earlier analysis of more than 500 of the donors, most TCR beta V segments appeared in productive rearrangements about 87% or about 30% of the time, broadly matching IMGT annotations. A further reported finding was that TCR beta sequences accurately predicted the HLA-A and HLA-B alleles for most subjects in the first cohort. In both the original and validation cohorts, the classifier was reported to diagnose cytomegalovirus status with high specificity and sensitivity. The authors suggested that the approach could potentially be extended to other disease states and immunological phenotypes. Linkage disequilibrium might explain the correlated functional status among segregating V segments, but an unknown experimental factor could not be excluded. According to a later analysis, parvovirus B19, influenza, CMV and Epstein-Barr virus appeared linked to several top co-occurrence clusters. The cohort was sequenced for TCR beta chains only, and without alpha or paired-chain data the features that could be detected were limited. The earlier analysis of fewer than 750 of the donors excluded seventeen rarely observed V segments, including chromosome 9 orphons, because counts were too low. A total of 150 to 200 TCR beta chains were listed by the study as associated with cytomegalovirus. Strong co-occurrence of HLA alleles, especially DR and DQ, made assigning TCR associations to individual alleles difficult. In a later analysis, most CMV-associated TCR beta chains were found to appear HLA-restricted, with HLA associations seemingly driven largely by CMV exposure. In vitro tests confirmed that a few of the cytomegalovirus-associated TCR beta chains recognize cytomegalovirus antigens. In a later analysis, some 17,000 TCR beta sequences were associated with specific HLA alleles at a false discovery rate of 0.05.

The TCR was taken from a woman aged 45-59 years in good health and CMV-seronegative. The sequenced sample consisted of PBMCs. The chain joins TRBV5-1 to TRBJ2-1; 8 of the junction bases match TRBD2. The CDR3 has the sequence CASSLSSQRESSYNEQFF. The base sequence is TGCGCCAGCAGCCTATCGTCCCAGCGGGAGAGCTCCTACAATGAGCAGTTCTTC. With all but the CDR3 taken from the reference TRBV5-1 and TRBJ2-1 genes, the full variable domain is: KAGVTQTPRYLIKTRGQQVTLSCSPISGHRSVSWYQQTPGQGLQFLFEYFSETQRNKGNFPGRFSGRQFSNSRSEMNVSTLELGDSALYLCASSLSSQRESSYNEQFFGPGTRLTVL.